The clone carrying this T cell receptor beta chain has just a few counts. Expressed TCRB transcripts were sequenced because the entire RNA isolate underwent reverse transcription. Assay used: immunoSEQ multiplex PCR; TCRdb lists only in-frame clones, some missing. The table shows a few hundred thousand clones, with 25% to 35% occurring only once. This CDR3 contains 14 residues. Germline CDR1 is MNHNS and CDR2 is SASEGT. Trimming removed 8 bases from V and 4 bases from J; junction bases left unmatched: 11. This specimen comes from a study of beta chain features in type 1 diabetes. The gene calls are TRBV6-1 and TRBJ2-7; 7 bases match TRBD1. Sequencing used central memory CD4+ T cells from blood. The sequence was collected from a man aged 30-40 years in good health. CDR3 coding DNA: TGTGCCAGCGCTTCCGGGACAGTTCCATACGAGCAGTACTTC. It is translated as CASASGTVPYEQYF.